This is a list of T cell receptor beta chains from one sample in a study of blood T cells in healthy people across ages. Using its own MiXCR run on the 5' RACE reads, TCRdb lists one record per CDR3 protein. The table lists 1.5 million to 2 million distinct CDR3 sequences, 25% to 30% of them singletons, with over 7% in the top ten. The material sequenced was blood. These receptors all stem from a woman aged 30 to 39 in good health. Both conserved end residues are part of each CDR3. D genes are given only for firm matches. Where a row states a size, it is once, few, many or the class of an expanded clone; other rows omit it.

V gene: TRBV20-1
CDR3 length: 14
J gene: TRBJ1-1
clone size: few
D gene: TRBD1
CDR3 protein: CSAGEFDRGTEAFF
CDR3 DNA: TGCAGTGCTGGGGAATTCGACAGGGGGACTGAAGCTTTCTTT

V gene: TRBV24-1
CDR3 length: 14
J gene: TRBJ1-5
clone size: -
D gene: -
CDR3 protein: CATSDSSSNQPQQF
CDR3 DNA: TGTGCCACCAGTGATTCGTCCTCCAATCAGCCCCAGCAGTTT

V gene: TRBV28
CDR3 length: 15
J gene: TRBJ2-1
clone size: -
D gene: -
CDR3 protein: CASSSSGDRYNEQFF
CDR3 DNA: TGTGCCAGCAGTAGCTCGGGGGACCGCTACAATGAGCAGTTCTTC

V gene: TRBV7-2
CDR3 length: 14
J gene: TRBJ2-7
clone size: many
D gene: -
CDR3 protein: CASSLTGTVAEQYF
CDR3 DNA: TGTGCCAGCAGCTTAACCGGGACGGTCGCCGAGCAGTACTTC

V gene: TRBV12-5
CDR3 length: 11
J gene: TRBJ2-1
clone size: many
D gene: -
CDR3 protein: CASGLTGEQFF
CDR3 DNA: TGTGCTAGTGGTTTGACAGGCGAGCAGTTCTTC

V gene: TRBV15
CDR3 length: 14
J gene: TRBJ2-2
clone size: -
D gene: -
CDR3 protein: CATSRVVNTGELFF
CDR3 DNA: TGTGCCACCAGCAGAGTAGTGAACACCGGGGAGCTGTTTTTT

V gene: TRBV7-9
CDR3 length: 16
J gene: TRBJ1-1
clone size: -
D gene: -
CDR3 protein: CASSFRQAWGNTEAFF
CDR3 DNA: TGTGCCAGCAGCTTCAGACAGGCCTGGGGGAACACTGAAGCTTTCTTT

V gene: TRBV5-1
CDR3 length: 16
J gene: TRBJ2-5
clone size: few
D gene: -
CDR3 protein: CASSLWGLPGGETQYF
CDR3 DNA: TGCGCCAGCAGCTTGTGGGGACTCCCAGGCGGGGAGACCCAGTACTTC

V gene: TRBV7-3
CDR3 length: 15
J gene: TRBJ1-2
clone size: many
D gene: TRBD1
CDR3 protein: CASSLTAGGYYGYTF
CDR3 DNA: TGTGCCAGCAGCTTAACCGCAGGGGGCTACTATGGCTACACCTTC

V gene: TRBV24-1
CDR3 length: 15
J gene: TRBJ2-1
clone size: few
D gene: TRBD1
CDR3 protein: CATSPGQGAINEQFF
CDR3 DNA: TGTGCCACCAGCCCGGGTCAGGGGGCGATCAATGAGCAGTTCTTC

V gene: TRBV10-3
CDR3 length: 17
J gene: TRBJ2-3
clone size: -
D gene: -
CDR3 protein: CASSLSPVGASTDTQYF
CDR3 DNA: TGTGCCAGCTCACTCAGCCCTGTGGGCGCGAGCACAGATACGCAGTATTTT

V gene: TRBV15
CDR3 length: 18
J gene: TRBJ2-1
clone size: -
D gene: -
CDR3 protein: CATSRDFGGEGVQETQFF
CDR3 DNA: TGTGCCACCAGCAGAGATTTTGGCGGGGAGGGGGTCCAAGAGACCCAGTTCTTC

V gene: TRBV3-1
CDR3 length: 15
J gene: TRBJ1-4
clone size: -
D gene: -
CDR3 protein: CASSQAGRTNEKLFF
CDR3 DNA: TGTGCCAGCAGCCAAGCGGGACGGACTAATGAAAAACTGTTTTTT

V gene: TRBV4-2
CDR3 length: 16
J gene: TRBJ2-3
clone size: few
D gene: TRBD2
CDR3 protein: CASSQRLAESTDTQYF
CDR3 DNA: TGTGCCAGCAGCCAAAGACTAGCGGAAAGCACAGATACGCAGTATTTT

V gene: TRBV7-2
CDR3 length: 17
J gene: TRBJ2-1
clone size: few
D gene: TRBD2
CDR3 protein: CASSSGLAGRLYNEQFF
CDR3 DNA: TGTGCCAGCAGCTCCGGACTAGCGGGCCGCTTATACAATGAGCAGTTCTTC

V gene: TRBV4-1
CDR3 length: 17
J gene: TRBJ1-2
clone size: -
D gene: TRBD1
CDR3 protein: CASSPPTGNADTEGNTF
CDR3 DNA: TGCGCCAGCAGCCCTCCGACAGGGAATGCGGACACGGAAGGCAACACCTTC

V gene: TRBV7-9
CDR3 length: 14
J gene: TRBJ1-1
clone size: -
D gene: -
CDR3 protein: CASRPDGLNTEAFF
CDR3 DNA: TGTGCCAGCAGGCCGGACGGGCTTAACACTGAAGCTTTCTTT

V gene: TRBV5-1
CDR3 length: 15
J gene: TRBJ2-1
clone size: -
D gene: -
CDR3 protein: CASGGSGDGYNEQFF
CDR3 DNA: TGCGCCAGCGGGGGCTCAGGGGACGGCTACAATGAGCAGTTCTTC

V gene: TRBV5-1
CDR3 length: 12
J gene: TRBJ1-2
clone size: few
D gene: -
CDR3 protein: CASSVDGNGYTF
CDR3 DNA: TGCGCCAGCAGCGTGGACGGGAATGGCTACACCTTC

V gene: TRBV24-1
CDR3 length: 14
J gene: TRBJ1-5
clone size: few
D gene: -
CDR3 protein: CATSEVGGNQPQHF
CDR3 DNA: TGTGCCACCAGCGAGGTGGGTGGCAATCAGCCCCAGCATTTT

V gene: TRBV20-1
CDR3 length: 10
J gene: TRBJ2-3
clone size: few
D gene: -
CDR3 protein: CSAATETQYF
CDR3 DNA: TGCAGTGCTGCTACCGAGACGCAGTATTTT

V gene: TRBV6-6
CDR3 length: 14
J gene: TRBJ2-1
clone size: once
D gene: -
CDR3 protein: CPSSYSQDYNEQFF
CDR3 DNA: TGTCCCAGCAGTTACTCACAGGATTACAATGAGCAGTTCTTC